This T cell receptor (beta chain) is drawn from a study of OX40 agonist ivuxolimab in advanced cancers. Study-level information: Two patients with cutaneous melanoma and one with hepatocellular carcinoma, three in total, showed partial responses. The study's findings and limits: Researchers report that CD8+ T cells had, on average, more expanded clones than CD4+.

As concerns this clone: The target antigen is unknown.

Assay: immunoSEQ multiplex PCR; the TCRdb copy retains only in-frame clones and omits some. The sample consists of 12,000 or so clones, about 83% of them appearing once. The CDR3 sequence is 15 residues long. Trimming at V came to 5 bases and at J to 0 bases, leaving 5 bases not matched to a gene. Germline CDR1 reads LNHDA; CDR2 reads SQIVND (reference sequence). The sample consisted of CD4+ or CD8+ T cells sorted from blood, taken in a trial of the OX40 agonist ivuxolimab. This TCR came from an adult with an advanced solid tumor such as melanoma, head and neck, liver or kidney cancer. The gene calls are TRBV19 and TRBJ2-7; 9 bases match TRBD1. The CDR3 DNA follows: TGTGCCAGTAGTCACAGGGGGCCTCGCTCCTACGAGCAGTACTTC. Translation: CASSHRGPRSYEQYF.